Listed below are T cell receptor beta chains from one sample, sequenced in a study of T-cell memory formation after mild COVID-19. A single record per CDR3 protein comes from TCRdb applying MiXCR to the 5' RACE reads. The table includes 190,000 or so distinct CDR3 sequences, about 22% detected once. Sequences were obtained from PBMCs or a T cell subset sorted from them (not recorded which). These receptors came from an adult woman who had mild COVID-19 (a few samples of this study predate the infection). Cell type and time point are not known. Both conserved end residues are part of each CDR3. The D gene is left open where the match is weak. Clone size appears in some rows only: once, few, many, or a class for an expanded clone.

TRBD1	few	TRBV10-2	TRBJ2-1	CASSDLDRDDEQFF	TGCGCCAGCAGTGACCTGGACAGGGACGATGAGCAGTTCTTC
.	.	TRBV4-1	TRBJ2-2	CASGGLNTGELFF	TGCGCCAGCGGGGGGTTGAACACCGGGGAGCTGTTTTTT
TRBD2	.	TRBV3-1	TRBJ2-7	CASSLGLAGYYEQYF	TGTGCCAGCAGCCTCGGACTAGCGGGGTACTACGAGCAGTACTTC
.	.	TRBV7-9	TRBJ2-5	CASSFVGGETQYF	TGTGCCAGCAGCTTCGTAGGCGGAGAGACCCAGTACTTC
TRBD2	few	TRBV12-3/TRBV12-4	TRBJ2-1	CASSPTTSGGHNEQFF	TGTGCCAGCAGTCCCACGACTAGCGGGGGCCACAATGAGCAGTTCTTC
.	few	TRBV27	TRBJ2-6	CASSLAGSGANVLTF	TGTGCCAGCAGTTTGGCCGGCTCTGGGGCCAACGTCCTGACTTTC
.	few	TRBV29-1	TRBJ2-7	CSVELEGGSSYEQYF	TGCAGCGTTGAATTGGAAGGGGGTAGCTCCTACGAGCAGTACTTC
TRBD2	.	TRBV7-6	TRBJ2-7	CASSLEAGGLDDSYEQYF	TGTGCCAGCAGCTTAGAGGCGGGAGGGCTCGATGATAGCTACGAGCAGTACTTC
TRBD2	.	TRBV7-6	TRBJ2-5	CASSFGTSGRGGTQYF	TGTGCCAGCAGCTTTGGGACTAGCGGGAGAGGTGGGACCCAGTACTTC
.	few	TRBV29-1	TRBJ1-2	CSVTPPNYGYTF	TGCAGCGTGACACCCCCTAACTATGGCTACACCTTC
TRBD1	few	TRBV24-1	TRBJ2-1	CATMGQGTNEQFF	TGTGCCACCATGGGACAGGGTACAAATGAGCAGTTCTTC
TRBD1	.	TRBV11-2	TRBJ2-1	CASSTRQGAYNEQFF	TGTGCCAGCAGCACCCGACAGGGAGCCTACAATGAGCAGTTCTTC
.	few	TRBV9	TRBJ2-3	CASSVEAGGVTDTQYF	TGTGCCAGCAGCGTAGAGGCAGGAGGGGTAACAGATACGCAGTATTTT
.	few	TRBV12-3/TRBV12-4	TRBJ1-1	CASSSLGETEAFF	TGTGCCAGCAGTTCACTAGGGGAGACTGAAGCTTTCTTT
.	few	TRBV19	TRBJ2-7	CASSIDNYEQYF	TGTGCCAGTAGTATCGACAACTACGAGCAGTACTTC
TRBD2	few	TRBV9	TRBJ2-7	CASSVAGGVTAYEQYF	TGTGCCAGCAGCGTAGCTGGGGGGGTCACGGCCTACGAGCAGTACTTC